This T cell receptor beta chain came from a study of blood T cell repertoires in COVID-19. Repertoires were generated with immunoSEQ multiplex PCR, while TCRdb's copy carries only in-frame clones and drops some. Of 450,000 or so clones in the sample, 90% were seen once. The participants were between about 18 and 89 years old and came from about two dozen US areas. Recovered status in Cohort 3 required two negative PCRs, clearance, or symptom resolution. The sequence was obtained from a man younger than 35 who had recovered from COVID-19. Sequencing was carried out using PBMCs or T cells enriched from blood (not recorded which).

The CDR3, as DNA: TGTGCCAGCTCCCCGGGACAGGGCGACGAGCAGTACTTC. Encoded protein: CASSPGQGDEQYF. This chain joins TRBV18 and TRBJ2-7; TRBD1 agrees at 9 bases. V lost 6 bases, J lost 5 bases, and 5 bases stayed unmatched. CDR1 is KGHSH and CDR2 is LQKENI in the germline V gene. This CDR3 is built from 13 residues.